Listed below are T cell receptor beta chains from one sample, sequenced in a study of blood T cell repertoires in COVID-19. Libraries were prepared by immunoSEQ multiplex PCR; TCRdb keeps only in-frame clonotypes and omits some of them. The table has roughly 250,000 clones, approximately 84% seen once. The sample consisted of peripheral blood. The source is a woman over 75 with acute or convalescent COVID-19. Each CDR3 is given with its conserved first and last residue. D genes are given only for firm matches. Only part of the rows carry a size: once, few, many, or a class if the clone is expanded.

abundance: -
v_gene: TRBV9
d_gene: TRBD2
j_gene: TRBJ2-3
CDR3nt: TGTGCCAGCAGCCCTCGGGGTAGCGGGGATCCAGATACGCAGTATTTT
CDR3aa: CASSPRGSGDPDTQYF

abundance: -
v_gene: TRBV4-1
d_gene: TRBD1
j_gene: TRBJ1-5
CDR3nt: TGCGCCAGCAGCCAAGATCATGGACAGGGATCCAATCAGCCCCAGCATTTT
CDR3aa: CASSQDHGQGSNQPQHF

abundance: -
v_gene: TRBV18
d_gene: -
j_gene: TRBJ1-3
CDR3nt: TGTGCCAGCTCACCACCGCAAGGGCTGGGGCTCGGAAACACCATATATTTT
CDR3aa: CASSPPQGLGLGNTIYF

abundance: -
v_gene: TRBV15
d_gene: TRBD2
j_gene: TRBJ2-1
CDR3nt: TGTGCCACCAGCCCACGGGGGGGTGAGCAGTTCTTC
CDR3aa: CATSPRGGEQFF

abundance: -
v_gene: TRBV9
d_gene: TRBD1
j_gene: TRBJ1-2
CDR3nt: TGTGCCAGCAGCGTAGAGCCTACAGGGGCGGGAGGCTACACCTTC
CDR3aa: CASSVEPTGAGGYTF

abundance: -
v_gene: TRBV5-1
d_gene: -
j_gene: TRBJ1-2
CDR3nt: TGCGCCAGCAGCTTGGGCCAGGGAGGTGGTGGCTACACCTTC
CDR3aa: CASSLGQGGGGYTF

abundance: -
v_gene: TRBV21-1
d_gene: -
j_gene: TRBJ1-5
CDR3nt: TGTGCCAGCAGCAAAGAGGGACAGGATAGCAATCAGCCCCAGCATTTT
CDR3aa: CASSKEGQDSNQPQHF

abundance: -
v_gene: TRBV19
d_gene: -
j_gene: TRBJ1-5
CDR3nt: TGTGCCAGTACCATGTACAGGAACGATCAGCCCCAGCATTTT
CDR3aa: CASTMYRNDQPQHF

abundance: -
v_gene: TRBV19
d_gene: -
j_gene: TRBJ2-3
CDR3nt: TGTGCCAGTAGCCCCGGGATCATGGGCACAGATACGCAGTATTTT
CDR3aa: CASSPGIMGTDTQYF

abundance: -
v_gene: TRBV5-4
d_gene: -
j_gene: TRBJ2-5
CDR3nt: TGTGCCAGCAGCCCCCATAGTAATTCGGAGACCCAGTACTTC
CDR3aa: CASSPHSNSETQYF

abundance: few
v_gene: TRBV11-2
d_gene: TRBD2
j_gene: TRBJ2-5
CDR3nt: TGTGCCAGCAGCTTAGGCCGCGGGGGGGAGACCCAGTACTTC
CDR3aa: CASSLGRGGETQYF

abundance: -
v_gene: TRBV2
d_gene: TRBD1
j_gene: TRBJ2-1
CDR3nt: TGTGCCAGCAGTGGACCGGGACAGCCCTACAATGAGCAGTTCTTC
CDR3aa: CASSGPGQPYNEQFF

abundance: -
v_gene: TRBV7-9
d_gene: -
j_gene: TRBJ2-3
CDR3nt: TGTGCCAGCAGCCAAACCGGGTCCCCCTCCACAGATACGCAGTATTTT
CDR3aa: CASSQTGSPSTDTQYF

abundance: -
v_gene: TRBV7-9
d_gene: -
j_gene: TRBJ1-1
CDR3nt: TGTGCCAGCAGCTCTGGAGGGTGGAACACTGAAGCTTTCTTT
CDR3aa: CASSSGGWNTEAFF

abundance: few
v_gene: TRBV27
d_gene: TRBD1
j_gene: TRBJ2-2
CDR3nt: TGTGCCAGCAGTCGCGGACAGGGGGCTACCACCGGGGAGCTGTTTTTT
CDR3aa: CASSRGQGATTGELFF

abundance: -
v_gene: TRBV15
d_gene: -
j_gene: TRBJ1-1
CDR3nt: TGTGCCACCAGCAACAGAATGAACACTGAAGCTTTCTTT
CDR3aa: CATSNRMNTEAFF

abundance: -
v_gene: TRBV2
d_gene: -
j_gene: TRBJ1-5
CDR3nt: TGTGCCAGCCAAAACAGGGAATCTTGGAGTCAGCCCCAGCATTTT
CDR3aa: CASQNRESWSQPQHF

abundance: -
v_gene: TRBV7-9
d_gene: TRBD1
j_gene: TRBJ2-5
CDR3nt: TGTGCCAGCAGCTTAGGGACAGGCAGGGAGACCCAGTACTTC
CDR3aa: CASSLGTGRETQYF

abundance: -
v_gene: TRBV5-4
d_gene: TRBD2
j_gene: TRBJ2-1
CDR3nt: TGTGCCAGCAGCTCGCATAGCGGGGGTAATGAGCAGTTCTTC
CDR3aa: CASSSHSGGNEQFF

abundance: -
v_gene: TRBV4-2
d_gene: TRBD1
j_gene: TRBJ1-6
CDR3nt: TGTGCCAGCAGCCAAGATCTTGGGACAGGGTATTCACCCCTCCACTTT
CDR3aa: CASSQDLGTGYSPLHF

abundance: once
v_gene: TRBV6-1
d_gene: -
j_gene: TRBJ1-4
CDR3nt: TGTGCCAGCAGTGGTCTAAGGACTGCAGAATCAACTAATGAAAAACTGTTTTTT
CDR3aa: CASSGLRTAESTNEKLFF

abundance: few
v_gene: TRBV5-1
d_gene: -
j_gene: TRBJ1-2
CDR3nt: TGCGCCAGCAGCTTGGAACGGTATGGCTACACCTTC
CDR3aa: CASSLERYGYTF

abundance: -
v_gene: TRBV30
d_gene: TRBD2
j_gene: TRBJ2-1
CDR3nt: TGTGCCTGGAGTCCTCCGGGACTAGCGGGAGGGGGGTATGAGCAGTTCTTC
CDR3aa: CAWSPPGLAGGGYEQFF

abundance: -
v_gene: TRBV4-1
d_gene: -
j_gene: TRBJ1-3
CDR3nt: TGCGCCAGCAGCCAAGTTTACAGCTCTGGAAACACCATATATTTT
CDR3aa: CASSQVYSSGNTIYF

abundance: -
v_gene: TRBV30
d_gene: TRBD1
j_gene: TRBJ1-4
CDR3nt: TGTGCCTGGAGTGTGGGGAACAGGGGGCATGAAAAACTGTTTTTT
CDR3aa: CAWSVGNRGHEKLFF

abundance: -
v_gene: TRBV7-2
d_gene: TRBD2
j_gene: TRBJ2-2
CDR3nt: TGTGCCAGCAGTCGTCTAGCGGGGTGGAGCGGGGAGCTGTTTTTT
CDR3aa: CASSRLAGWSGELFF

abundance: -
v_gene: TRBV7-9
d_gene: -
j_gene: TRBJ2-1
CDR3nt: TGTGCCAGCAAAGATGCGGGGATCAGGGGGGATGAGCAGTTCTTC
CDR3aa: CASKDAGIRGDEQFF

abundance: -
v_gene: TRBV27
d_gene: -
j_gene: TRBJ2-1
CDR3nt: TGTGCCAGCAGTTTTCAGATAGCGCTCTCCTACAATGAGCAGTTCTTC
CDR3aa: CASSFQIALSYNEQFF

abundance: -
v_gene: TRBV2
d_gene: -
j_gene: TRBJ1-2
CDR3nt: TGTGCCAGCAGGGTCCTGGGCGGGACCCAGGACTATGGCTACACCTTC
CDR3aa: CASRVLGGTQDYGYTF

abundance: -
v_gene: TRBV28
d_gene: -
j_gene: TRBJ2-5
CDR3nt: TGTGCCAGCAGTCAAGCCTCCGGGTGGGTTTCGGTTCAAGAGACCCAGTACTTC
CDR3aa: CASSQASGWVSVQETQYF

abundance: -
v_gene: TRBV7-6
d_gene: -
j_gene: TRBJ1-1
CDR3nt: TGTGCCAGCAGCTTAAATCCCCGGGGGGGGGTTAACACTGAAGCTTTCTTT
CDR3aa: CASSLNPRGGVNTEAFF

abundance: -
v_gene: TRBV6-5
d_gene: TRBD2
j_gene: TRBJ2-1
CDR3nt: TGTGCCAGCAGGGAGCGGGGACCTTACAATGAGCAGTTCTTC
CDR3aa: CASRERGPYNEQFF

abundance: -
v_gene: TRBV7-9
d_gene: TRBD1
j_gene: TRBJ1-2
CDR3nt: TGTGCCAGCAGCCATACGACAGGGGACGGCTACACCTTC
CDR3aa: CASSHTTGDGYTF

abundance: -
v_gene: TRBV5-4
d_gene: -
j_gene: TRBJ1-3
CDR3nt: TGTGCCAGCAGCTTCGGGCCGAGGGCAGCCACGGGTGGAAACACCATATATTTT
CDR3aa: CASSFGPRAATGGNTIYF

abundance: -
v_gene: TRBV7-9
d_gene: TRBD1
j_gene: TRBJ2-3
CDR3nt: TGTGCCAGCAGCTTATCGCGTCGGGACAGGGGCCCAGATACGCAGTATTTT
CDR3aa: CASSLSRRDRGPDTQYF

abundance: once
v_gene: TRBV7-9
d_gene: -
j_gene: TRBJ1-5
CDR3nt: TGTGCCAGCAGCTTAGACCAGGGAAGTCAGCCCCAGCATTTT
CDR3aa: CASSLDQGSQPQHF

abundance: -
v_gene: TRBV3-1/TRBV3-2
d_gene: TRBD1
j_gene: TRBJ2-6
CDR3nt: TGTGCCAGCAGCCAGTGGGTAGGACAGGGGTCCTCTGGGGCCAACGTCCTGACTTTC
CDR3aa: CASSQWVGQGSSGANVLTF

abundance: -
v_gene: TRBV27
d_gene: -
j_gene: TRBJ2-5
CDR3nt: TGTGCCAGCAGTGGCCCCGGAGCAACAGAGACCCAGTACTTC
CDR3aa: CASSGPGATETQYF

abundance: -
v_gene: TRBV9
d_gene: TRBD2
j_gene: TRBJ2-3
CDR3nt: TGTGCCAGCAGCGTAGAAGCCTCGCGGGGGGCAGATACGCAGTATTTT
CDR3aa: CASSVEASRGADTQYF

abundance: -
v_gene: TRBV5-4
d_gene: -
j_gene: TRBJ1-6
CDR3nt: TGTGCCAGCAGCTTACAGGAGAATTCACCCCTCCACTTT
CDR3aa: CASSLQENSPLHF

abundance: -
v_gene: TRBV29-1
d_gene: -
j_gene: TRBJ1-2
CDR3nt: TGCAGCGTTGCCCCTCGACAGATACATAACTATGGCTACACCTTC
CDR3aa: CSVAPRQIHNYGYTF

abundance: -
v_gene: TRBV6-6
d_gene: -
j_gene: TRBJ1-2
CDR3nt: -
CDR3aa: CATWGGGIHTF